These T cell receptor beta chains were read from a single sample in a study of molecular identifiers for immune sequencing clone quantification. MiXCR, run by TCRdb on the PCR reads, gives a single entry per CDR3 protein. The sample includes approximately 500,000 distinct CDR3 sequences, around 23% seen only once; the top ten take over 0.6%. The sample comprised naive CD8+ T cells from blood, with Jurkat cell RNA spiked in. The source of these receptors is a human donor in good health. Some libraries in this study had Jurkat cell RNA spiked in. CDR3s include the opening cysteine and the closing phenylalanine or tryptophan. A D gene is named only where the DNA matches it firmly. The size of a clone is reported for some rows only, either as once, few or many, or as a class for expanded clones.

V gene	J gene	clone size	D gene	CDR3 protein	CDR3 DNA
TRBV20-1	TRBJ2-1	few	TRBD2	CSASDTSGTYNEQFF	TGCAGTGCTAGTGATACTAGCGGCACCTACAATGAGCAGTTCTTC
TRBV3-1	TRBJ1-4	-	-	CASSPPGLWGLSEKLFF	TGTGCCAGCAGCCCGCCGGGACTCTGGGGGCTTAGTGAAAAACTGTTTTTT
TRBV29-1	TRBJ2-2	few	-	CSVETGQNTGELFF	TGCAGCGTTGAGACAGGACAAAACACCGGGGAGCTGTTTTTT
TRBV20-1	TRBJ2-5	-	TRBD2	CSASPLAGVNSETQYF	TGCAGTGCTAGCCCCCTAGCGGGAGTGAATTCAGAGACCCAGTACTTC
TRBV9	TRBJ1-5	-	-	CASSVEGRSNQPQHF	TGTGCCAGCAGCGTAGAGGGTCGTAGCAATCAGCCCCAGCATTTT
TRBV20-1	TRBJ2-7	many	-	CSARGDRTYEQYF	TGCAGTGCTAGAGGGGATCGTACCTACGAGCAGTACTTC
TRBV19	TRBJ2-3	few	TRBD2	CASRPGTSFLSQYF	TGTGCCAGTAGACCCGGGACTAGCTTTCTCTCGCAGTATTTT
TRBV27	TRBJ2-7	-	-	CASSVLGPYYEQYF	TGTGCCAGCAGCGTGTTGGGACCCTACTACGAGCAGTACTTC
TRBV2	TRBJ2-7	many	TRBD1	CASGPGGVYEQYF	TGTGCCAGCGGTCCAGGGGGCGTTTACGAGCAGTACTTC
TRBV4-1	TRBJ2-1	-	TRBD2	CASSQVAGGHNEQFF	TGCGCCAGCAGCCAAGTAGCGGGGGGGCACAATGAGCAGTTCTTC
TRBV4-1	TRBJ1-5	-	-	CASSPRQPQGPQHF	TGCGCCAGCAGCCCTCGACAGCCCCAAGGGCCCCAGCATTTT
TRBV28	TRBJ1-5	many	-	CASSFIQGYSNQPQHF	TGTGCCAGCAGTTTCATCCAGGGATATAGCAATCAGCCCCAGCATTTT
TRBV6-6	TRBJ2-1	few	TRBD1	CASSARTGGANGDEQFF	TGTGCCAGCAGTGCACGGACAGGGGGCGCAAATGGGGATGAGCAGTTCTTC
TRBV29-1	TRBJ1-2	-	-	CSVEGGTLNYGYTF	TGCAGCGTTGAAGGAGGGACGCTTAACTATGGCTACACCTTC
TRBV5-1	TRBJ2-4	few	-	CASSPGGRELAKNIQYF	TGCGCCAGCAGCCCGGGGGGCAGGGAATTAGCCAAAAACATTCAGTACTTC
TRBV27	TRBJ1-5	-	-	CASSPIRFAESNQPQHF	TGTGCCAGCAGTCCGATAAGATTCGCGGAGAGCAATCAGCCCCAGCATTTT
TRBV29-1	TRBJ2-5	many	TRBD1	CSAHPGQGSQETQYF	TGCAGCGCCCATCCGGGACAGGGGAGCCAAGAGACCCAGTACTTC